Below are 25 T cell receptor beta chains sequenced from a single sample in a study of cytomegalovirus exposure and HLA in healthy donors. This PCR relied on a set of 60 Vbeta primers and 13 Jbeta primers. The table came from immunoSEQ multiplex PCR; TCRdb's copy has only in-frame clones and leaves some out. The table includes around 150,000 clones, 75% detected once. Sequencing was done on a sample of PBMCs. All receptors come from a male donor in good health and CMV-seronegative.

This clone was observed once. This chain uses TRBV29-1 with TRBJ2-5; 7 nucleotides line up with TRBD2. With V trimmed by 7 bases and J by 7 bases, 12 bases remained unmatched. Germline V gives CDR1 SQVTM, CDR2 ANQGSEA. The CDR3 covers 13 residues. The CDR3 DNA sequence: TGCAGCGCCCAAGGGGAGGGTTGGGCGACCCAGTACTTC. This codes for CSAQGEGWATQYF.

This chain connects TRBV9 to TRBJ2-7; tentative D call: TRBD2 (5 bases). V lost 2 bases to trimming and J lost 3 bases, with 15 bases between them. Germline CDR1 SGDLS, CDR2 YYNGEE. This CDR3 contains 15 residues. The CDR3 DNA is TGTGCCAGCAGCGTTCTAGAGGGAATGGGCTACGAGCAGTACTTC. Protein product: CASSVLEGMGYEQYF.

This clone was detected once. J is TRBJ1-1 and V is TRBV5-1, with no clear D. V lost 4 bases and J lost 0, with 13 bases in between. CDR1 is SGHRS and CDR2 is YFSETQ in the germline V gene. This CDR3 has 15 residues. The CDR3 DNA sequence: TGCGCCAGCAGCGGTACTTACCTCATGAACACTGAAGCTTTCTTT. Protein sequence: CASSGTYLMNTEAFF.

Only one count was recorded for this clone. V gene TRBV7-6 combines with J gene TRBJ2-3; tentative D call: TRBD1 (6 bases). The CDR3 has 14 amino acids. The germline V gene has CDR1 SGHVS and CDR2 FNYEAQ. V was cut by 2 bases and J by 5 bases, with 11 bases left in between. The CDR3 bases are TGTGCCAGCAGCTTAAATTCACAGGGAGATACGCAGTATTTT. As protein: CASSLNSQGDTQYF. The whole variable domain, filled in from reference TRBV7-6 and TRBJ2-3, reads GAGVSQSPRYKVTKRGQDVALRCDPISGHVSLYWYRQALGQGPEFLTYFNYEAQQDKSGLPNDRFSAERPEGSISTLTIQRTEQRDSAMYRCASSLNSQGDTQYFGPGTRLTVL.

The CDR3 DNA is TGTGCCAGTAGTGATCGGGGAGGAGGCTACACCTTC. It translates to CASSDRGGGYTF. The J gene is TRBJ1-2, the V gene TRBV19; D call uncertain. The germline CDR1 and CDR2 sequences are LNHDA and SQIVND (reference sequence). Between the trimmed V and J ends, which lost 5 bases and 8 bases, there was a span of 12 bases. This CDR3 has 12 residues. Supplemented by reference TRBV19 and TRBJ1-2, the full variable domain reads DGGITQSPKYLFRKEGQNVTLSCEQNLNHDAMYWYRQDPGQGLRLIYYSQIVNDFQKGDIAEGYSVSREKKESFPLTVTSAQKNPTAFYLCASSDRGGGYTFGSGTRLTVV.

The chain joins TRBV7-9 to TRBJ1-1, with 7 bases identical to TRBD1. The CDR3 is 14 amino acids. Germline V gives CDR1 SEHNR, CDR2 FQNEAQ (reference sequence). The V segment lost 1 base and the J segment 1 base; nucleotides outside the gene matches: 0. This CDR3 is CASSLGTGNTEAFF. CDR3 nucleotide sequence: TGTGCCAGCAGCTTAGGGACAGGGAACACTGAAGCTTTCTTT.

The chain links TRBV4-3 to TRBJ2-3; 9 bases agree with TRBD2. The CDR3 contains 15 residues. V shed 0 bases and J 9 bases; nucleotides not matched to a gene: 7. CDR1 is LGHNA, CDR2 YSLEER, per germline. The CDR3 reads CASSQDGGLALTQYF. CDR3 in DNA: TGCGCCAGCAGCCAAGATGGGGGACTAGCTTTGACGCAGTATTTT.

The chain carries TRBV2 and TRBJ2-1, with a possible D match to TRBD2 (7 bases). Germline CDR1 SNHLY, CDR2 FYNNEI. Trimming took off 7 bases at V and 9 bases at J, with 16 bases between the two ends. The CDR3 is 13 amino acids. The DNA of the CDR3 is TGTGCCAGCAAGGGGGGGCATTGGGCTGAGCAGTTCTTC. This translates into CASKGGHWAEQFF.

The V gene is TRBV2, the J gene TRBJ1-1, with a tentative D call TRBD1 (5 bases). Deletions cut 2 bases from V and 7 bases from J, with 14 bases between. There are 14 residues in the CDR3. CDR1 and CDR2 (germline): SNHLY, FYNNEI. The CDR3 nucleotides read TGTGCCAGCAGTGAACGAGGAGCAGGGCTTGAAGCTTTCTTT. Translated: CASSERGAGLEAFF.

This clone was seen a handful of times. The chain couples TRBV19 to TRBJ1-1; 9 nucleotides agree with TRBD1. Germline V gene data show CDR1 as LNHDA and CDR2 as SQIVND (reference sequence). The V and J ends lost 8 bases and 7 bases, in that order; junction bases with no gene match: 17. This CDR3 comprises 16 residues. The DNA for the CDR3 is TGTGCCAGTCTCGATGCGGGACAGGGTGTTCACGGTGAAGCTTTCTTT. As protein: CASLDAGQGVHGEAFF.

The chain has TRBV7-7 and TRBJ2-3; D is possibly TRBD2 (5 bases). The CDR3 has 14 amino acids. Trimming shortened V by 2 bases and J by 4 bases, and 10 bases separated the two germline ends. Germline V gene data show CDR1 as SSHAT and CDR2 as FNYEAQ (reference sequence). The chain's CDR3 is CASSLMMEADTQYF. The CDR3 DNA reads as TGTGCCAGCAGCTTAATGATGGAGGCAGATACGCAGTATTTT.

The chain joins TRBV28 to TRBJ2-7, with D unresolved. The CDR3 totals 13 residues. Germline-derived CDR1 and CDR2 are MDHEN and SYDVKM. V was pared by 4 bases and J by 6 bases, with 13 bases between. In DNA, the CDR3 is TGTGCCAGCAGTTGGGCCGGAACGGTCGAGCAGTACTTC. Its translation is CASSWAGTVEQYF.

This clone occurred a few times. DNA of the CDR3: TGTGCCAGCAGCTCCGGGACTAGCTTTTCCAATGAGCAGTTCTTC. Protein sequence: CASSSGTSFSNEQFF. This chain connects TRBV5-4 to TRBJ2-1, with 9 bases lining up with TRBD2. V lost 3 bases to trimming and J lost 6 bases; unmatched junction nucleotides: 7. CDR1 is SGHNT, CDR2 YYREEE, per germline (reference sequence). The CDR3 is 15 residues long. Full variable domain (remainder filled in from reference TRBV5-4 and TRBJ2-1): ETGVTQSPTHLIKTRGQQVTLRCSSQSGHNTVSWYQQALGQGPQFIFQYYREEENGRGNFPPRFSGLQFPNYSSELNVNALELDDSALYLCASSSGTSFSNEQFFGPGTRLTVL.

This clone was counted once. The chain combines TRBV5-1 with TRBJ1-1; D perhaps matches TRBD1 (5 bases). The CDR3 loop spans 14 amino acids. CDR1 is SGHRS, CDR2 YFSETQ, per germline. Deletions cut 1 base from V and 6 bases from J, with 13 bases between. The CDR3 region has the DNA TGCGCCAGCAGCTTGAGTCCAGGGCAGGCTGAAGCTTTCTTT. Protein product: CASSLSPGQAEAFF.

CDR3 sequence: CASNLPMGNQPQHF. The CDR3 DNA is TGTGCCAGTAACCTCCCTATGGGCAATCAGCCCCAGCATTTT. The chain has TRBV19 and TRBJ1-5; D not resolved. The CDR3 loop spans 14 amino acids. The germline gives CDR1 LNHDA, CDR2 SQIVND (reference sequence). V lost 7 bases to trimming and J lost 2 bases, with 12 bases between them. Drawing the rest from reference TRBV19 and TRBJ1-5, the complete variable domain is DGGITQSPKYLFRKEGQNVTLSCEQNLNHDAMYWYRQDPGQGLRLIYYSQIVNDFQKGDIAEGYSVSREKKESFPLTVTSAQKNPTAFYLCASNLPMGNQPQHFGDGTRLSIL.

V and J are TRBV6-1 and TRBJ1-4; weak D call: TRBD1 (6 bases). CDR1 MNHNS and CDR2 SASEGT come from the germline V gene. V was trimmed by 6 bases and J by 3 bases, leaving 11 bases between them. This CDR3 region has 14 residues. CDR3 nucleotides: TGTGCCAGCAGCTCAGGGGCCCCTAATGAAAAACTGTTTTTT. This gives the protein CASSSGAPNEKLFF.

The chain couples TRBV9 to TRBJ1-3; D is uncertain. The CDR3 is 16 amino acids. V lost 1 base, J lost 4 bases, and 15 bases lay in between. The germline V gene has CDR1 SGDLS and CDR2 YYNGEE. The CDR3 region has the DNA TGTGCCAGCAGCGTATCGTTCGGGGATATGGGAAACACCATATATTTT. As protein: CASSVSFGDMGNTIYF.

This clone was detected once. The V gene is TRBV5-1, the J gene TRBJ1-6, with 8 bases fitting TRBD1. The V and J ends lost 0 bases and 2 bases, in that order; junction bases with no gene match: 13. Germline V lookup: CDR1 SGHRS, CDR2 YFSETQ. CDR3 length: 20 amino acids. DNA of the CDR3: TGCGCCAGCAGCTTGGTGGGCAGGGGGCCGGGGGTCCCCTATAATTCACCCCTCCACTTT. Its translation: CASSLVGRGPGVPYNSPLHF.

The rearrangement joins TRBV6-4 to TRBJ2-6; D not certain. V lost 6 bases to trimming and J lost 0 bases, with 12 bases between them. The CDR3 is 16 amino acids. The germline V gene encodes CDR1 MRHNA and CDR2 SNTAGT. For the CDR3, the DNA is TGTGCCAGCAGCCCTTCGAGACTCTCTGGGGCCAACGTCCTGACTTTC. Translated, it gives CASSPSRLSGANVLTF.

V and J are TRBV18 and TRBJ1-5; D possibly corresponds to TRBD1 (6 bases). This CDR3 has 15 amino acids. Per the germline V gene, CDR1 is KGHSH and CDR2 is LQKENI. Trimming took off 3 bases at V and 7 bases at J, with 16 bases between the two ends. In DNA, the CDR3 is TGTGCCAGCTCACCCGCGGGGGCAGGAGGACAGCCCCAGCATTTT. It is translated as CASSPAGAGGQPQHF.

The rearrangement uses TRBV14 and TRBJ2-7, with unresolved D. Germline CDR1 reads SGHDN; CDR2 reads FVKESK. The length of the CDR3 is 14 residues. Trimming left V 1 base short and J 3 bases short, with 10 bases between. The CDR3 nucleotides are TGTGCCAGCAGCCAAGCCGTCCACAGCTACGAGCAGTACTTC. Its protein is CASSQAVHSYEQYF.

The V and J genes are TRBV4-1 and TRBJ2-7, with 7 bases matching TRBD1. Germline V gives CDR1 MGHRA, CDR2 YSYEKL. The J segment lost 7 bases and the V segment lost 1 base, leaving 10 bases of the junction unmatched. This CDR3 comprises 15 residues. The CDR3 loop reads CASSQGQGVPREQYF. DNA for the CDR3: TGCGCCAGCAGCCAAGGACAGGGAGTCCCCCGGGAGCAGTACTTC.

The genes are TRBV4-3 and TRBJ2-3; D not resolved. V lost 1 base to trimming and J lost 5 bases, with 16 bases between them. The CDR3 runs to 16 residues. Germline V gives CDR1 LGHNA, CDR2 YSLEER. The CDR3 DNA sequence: TGCGCCAGCAGCCAAGGAAACGGTGGCGGCGGAGATACGCAGTATTTT. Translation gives CASSQGNGGGGDTQYF.

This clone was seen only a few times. The CDR3 reads CASSLSGSYNEQFF. The DNA of the CDR3 is TGTGCCAGCAGCCTTAGCGGCTCCTACAATGAGCAGTTCTTC. The chain couples TRBV27 to TRBJ2-1, with D perhaps TRBD2 (6 bases). Germline V gives CDR1 MNHEY, CDR2 SMNVEV (reference sequence). V was cut by 6 bases and J by 0 bases, with 9 bases left in between. This CDR3 is built from 14 residues.

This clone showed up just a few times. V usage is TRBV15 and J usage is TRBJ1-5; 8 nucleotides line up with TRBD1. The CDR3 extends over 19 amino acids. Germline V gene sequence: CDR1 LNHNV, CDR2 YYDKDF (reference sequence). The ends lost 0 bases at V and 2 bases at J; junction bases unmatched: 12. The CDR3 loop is CATSRDSPWTGLGNQPQHF. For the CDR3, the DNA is TGTGCCACCAGCAGAGATTCCCCATGGACAGGGCTCGGCAATCAGCCCCAGCATTTT.